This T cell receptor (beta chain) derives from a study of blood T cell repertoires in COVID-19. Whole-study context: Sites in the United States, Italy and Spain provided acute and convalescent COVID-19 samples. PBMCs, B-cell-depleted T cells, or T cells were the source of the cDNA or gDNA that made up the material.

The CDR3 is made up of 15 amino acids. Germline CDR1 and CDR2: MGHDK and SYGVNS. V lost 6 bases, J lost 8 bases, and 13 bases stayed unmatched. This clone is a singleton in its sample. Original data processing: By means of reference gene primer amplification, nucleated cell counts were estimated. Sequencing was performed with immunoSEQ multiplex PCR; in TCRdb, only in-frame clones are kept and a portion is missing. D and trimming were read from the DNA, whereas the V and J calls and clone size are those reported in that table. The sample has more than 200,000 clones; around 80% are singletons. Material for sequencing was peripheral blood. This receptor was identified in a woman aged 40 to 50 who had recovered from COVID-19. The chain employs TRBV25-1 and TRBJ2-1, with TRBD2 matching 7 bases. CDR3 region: CASSTTGGTTDEQFF. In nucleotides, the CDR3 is TGTGCCAGCAGCACTACCGGCGGGACTACAGATGAGCAGTTCTTC.